The source of this T cell receptor beta chain is a study of beta chain features in type 1 diabetes. TCRB transcripts that were expressed got sequenced, as all of the isolated RNA had been reverse transcribed. Data came from immunoSEQ multiplex PCR; TCRdb stores just in-frame clones and leaves some out. The sample lists 620,000 or so clones; roughly a sixth were seen once. This clone was observed a few times. The CDR3 loop spans 14 amino acids. The germline V gene has CDR1 SQVTM and CDR2 ANQGSEA. V gave up 5 bases and J gave up 2 bases; unmatched junction bases: 8. This sequence was found in a young man in good health. The rearrangement uses TRBV29-1 and TRBJ1-2; 7 bases align to TRBD1. Material for sequencing was naive CD4+ T cells from blood. The CDR3 loop reads CSVSPQGVNYGYTF. CDR3 sequence (DNA): TGCAGCGTTTCCCCCCAGGGGGTCAACTATGGCTACACCTTC.